The present T cell receptor beta chain was sequenced within a study of T cell repertoires in cytomegalovirus infection. Study in general: Based on public TCR beta signatures, there were indications of CMV infection and of a matching HLA type.

Regarding the study as a whole: Using cumulative public TCR beta family frequency, the authors identified those who carried CMV together with the relevant HLA.

MiXCR was run by TCRdb on the reads, yielding one entry per CDR3 protein. Of approximately 190,000 distinct CDR3 sequences in the sample, 7.5% to 10% were seen once. At least ten counts were recorded for this clonotype. Its antigen is still unknown. The CDR3 totals 13 residues. Between the trimmed V and J ends, which lost 3 bases and 4 bases, there was a span of 8 bases. The germline CDR1 and CDR2 sequences are LNHDA and SQIVND (reference sequence). This TCR derives from a human donor in good health (CMV status not recorded). Some clones in this sample may be carry-over from other donors' samples. The V gene is TRBV19, the J gene TRBJ2-3; the D is unclear. Input material: PBMCs. DNA of the CDR3: TGTGCCAGTAGTATTCGAGTCGCAGATACGCAGTATTTT. Translated: CASSIRVADTQYF.